This is a list of T cell receptor beta chains from one sample in a study of lymphopenia after photon versus proton radiotherapy. Assay: immunoSEQ multiplex PCR; the TCRdb copy retains only in-frame clones and omits some. The sample holds roughly 30,000 clones; around nine tenths are singletons and the top ten take around 50%. This sample comprised peripheral blood, obtained from a patient treated with proton-based radiotherapy. These receptors all come from a woman aged 55-70 years with cholangiocarcinoma. Some clones in this sample may be carry-over from other donors' samples. Each CDR3 is given with its conserved first and last residue. A D gene is named only where the DNA matches it firmly. Expanded clones are given a class, and other clones once, few, many or no size at all.

clone_size	v_call	d_call	j_call	cdr3_nt	cdr3_aa
.	TRBV6-1	.	TRBJ2-2	TGTGCCAGCAGTGGTCGGACCGACCGAGGGGAGCTGTTTTTT	CASSGRTDRGELFF
.	TRBV7-3	TRBD2	TRBJ2-1	TGTGCCAGCAGCGAAACTTCGACTAGCTTCTCCTACAATGAGCAGTTCTTC	CASSETSTSFSYNEQFF
.	TRBV9	.	TRBJ1-2	TGTGCCAGCAGCGTAGAGGGGGGCTACACCTTC	CASSVEGGYTF
.	TRBV11-2	.	TRBJ2-1	TGTGCCAGCAGCCCAACCCCGGCAGCCAGCAAGTTCTTC	CASSPTPAASKFF
.	TRBV7-2	.	TRBJ2-1	TGTGCCAGCAGCTTAGGCGCAGGAGAATACAATGAGCAGTTCTTC	CASSLGAGEYNEQFF
.	TRBV27	TRBD1	TRBJ2-7	TGTGCCAGCAAACTGGTGGGTACACAGGGGGCCTACGAGCAGTACTTC	CASKLVGTQGAYEQYF
.	TRBV7-9	.	TRBJ1-2	TGTGCCAGCAGCTTAGCCCCAACCAGCTATGGCTACACCTTC	CASSLAPTSYGYTF
once	TRBV7-3	TRBD1	TRBJ1-1	TGTGCCAGCAGCCGACGCCGGGACAGGGGGCCCCCGAACACTGAAGCTTTCTTT	CASSRRRDRGPPNTEAFF
.	TRBV7-2	TRBD1	TRBJ1-3	TGTGCCAGCAGCACAGGGGGCCCTGGAAACACCATATATTTT	CASSTGGPGNTIYF
.	TRBV7-3	.	TRBJ2-7	TGTGCCAGCAGCTTCCAATTCCTCCCTTCCTACGAGCAGTACTTC	CASSFQFLPSYEQYF
.	TRBV10-2	.	TRBJ2-1	TGCGCCAGCAGTGAGGTAGGGGTGGGTGAGCAGTTCTTC	CASSEVGVGEQFF
.	TRBV5-5	.	TRBJ1-3	TGTGCCAGCAGCCCCACAGCGAGCTCTGGAAACACCATATATTTT	CASSPTASSGNTIYF
.	TRBV27	TRBD1	TRBJ2-7	TGTGCCAGTTCTGCTCCGGGACAGGGGTCCTACGAGCAGTACTTC	CASSAPGQGSYEQYF
.	TRBV7-2	TRBD1	TRBJ2-1	TGTGCCAGCAGCCCTAGCCCCGGGACAGGGGCCAATGAGCAGTTCTTC	CASSPSPGTGANEQFF
few	TRBV19	.	TRBJ2-7	TGTGCCAGTAGTATAGGACCAGGTTACGAGCAGTACTTC	CASSIGPGYEQYF
.	TRBV19	.	TRBJ1-3	TGTGCCAGTAGGGAGGCCCGCTCTGGAAACACCATATATTTT	CASREARSGNTIYF
.	TRBV2	.	TRBJ2-7	TGTGCCAGCAGTGTTGGATACGAGCAGTACTTC	CASSVGYEQYF
.	TRBV25-1	.	TRBJ2-1	TGTGCCAGCAGTGATCCCACTAGTTACGGGGAGCAGTTCTTC	CASSDPTSYGEQFF
.	TRBV11-3	.	TRBJ2-2	TGTGCCAGCAGCTATGATACCGGGGAGCTGTTTTTT	CASSYDTGELFF
once	TRBV11-2	TRBD1	TRBJ1-1	TGTGCCAGCAGCCTACTCGGGACAGCTGGAACTGAAGCTTTCTTT	CASSLLGTAGTEAFF
once	TRBV6-1	TRBD1	TRBJ2-7	TGTGCCAGCAGTGAAATGGACAGGGCCTACGAGCAGTACTTC	CASSEMDRAYEQYF
.	TRBV2	.	TRBJ2-1	TGTGCCAGCAGTGAAGGACCCCAGTTCTTC	CASSEGPQFF
.	TRBV7-8	TRBD2	TRBJ2-7	TGTGCCAGCAGCACATCGACTAGCGGGAGTGCGTCCTACGAGCAGTACTTC	CASSTSTSGSASYEQYF
.	TRBV6-5	.	TRBJ2-2	TGTGCCAGCACTACCGGGACTTATAACACCGGGGAGCTGTTTTTT	CASTTGTYNTGELFF
.	TRBV7-9	TRBD1	TRBJ1-5	TGTGCCAGCAGCTACACAGGGGTTGGCAATCAGCCCCAGCATTTT	CASSYTGVGNQPQHF
.	TRBV20-1	.	TRBJ1-1	TGCAGTGCGGGGCGTGCAGTTGAAGCTTTCTTT	CSAGRAVEAFF
.	TRBV7-2	.	TRBJ1-2	TGTGCCAGCAGCTTAGTAGGCGGGCAGGGGGGCTACACCTTC	CASSLVGGQGGYTF
.	TRBV27	TRBD1	TRBJ1-4	TGTGCCAGCAGACGCACAGGGGTGGTAAAACTGTTTTTT	CASRRTGVVKLFF
.	TRBV6-5	TRBD2	TRBJ2-3	TGTGCCAGCAGTTACTCTCGGCTAGCGGGCCCGGATACGCAGTATTTT	CASSYSRLAGPDTQYF
.	TRBV7-8	.	TRBJ1-5	TGTGCCAGCAGCTCACGGAGAATCCCACGCAATCAGCCCCAGCATTTT	CASSSRRIPRNQPQHF
few	TRBV7-2	.	TRBJ1-1	TGTGCCAGCAGCTCCGACGGGACTATTGTCACTGAAGCTTTCTTT	CASSSDGTIVTEAFF
.	TRBV2	.	TRBJ2-1	TGTGCCAGCGGAGGGGCGAGCGGAAGCTCCTACAATGAGCAGTTCTTC	CASGGASGSSYNEQFF
few	TRBV30	.	TRBJ2-6	TGTGCCTGGACCACCTCTGGGGCCAACGTCCTGACTTTC	CAWTTSGANVLTF
.	TRBV20-1	.	TRBJ1-2	TGCAGTGCTAGGGGAAAATATGGCTACACCTTC	CSARGKYGYTF
.	TRBV7-3	TRBD1	TRBJ2-3	TGTGCCAGCAGCTTTGTAGACAGGGGAGGCACAGATACGCAGTATTTT	CASSFVDRGGTDTQYF
.	TRBV10-1	.	TRBJ2-3	TGCGCCAGCAGTGGTGCAGGGACGGGAGATACGCAGTATTTT	CASSGAGTGDTQYF
.	TRBV4-1	.	TRBJ2-5	TGCGCCAGCAGCCAAGATTACGGGGACCAAGAGACCCAGTACTTC	CASSQDYGDQETQYF
.	TRBV6-6	TRBD2	TRBJ2-2	TGTGCACTAGCGGGACCTTTCACCGGGGAGCTGTTTTTT	CALAGPFTGELFF
.	TRBV7-2	TRBD1	TRBJ2-1	TGTGCCAGCAGCTTAACACAGGGGTCCTACAATGAGCAGTTCTTC	CASSLTQGSYNEQFF
.	TRBV15	.	TRBJ1-3	TGTGCCACCAGAGAAGTTGGAAACACCATATATTTT	CATREVGNTIYF
.	TRBV20-1	.	TRBJ2-1	TGCAGTGCTCCTGACTACAATGAGCAGTTCTTC	CSAPDYNEQFF
.	TRBV12-5	TRBD1	TRBJ1-4	TGTGCTAGTGGTCCGGGGACAGGGGTAACTAATGAAAAACTGTTTTTT	CASGPGTGVTNEKLFF
.	TRBV6-5	TRBD2	TRBJ2-2	TGTGCCAGCAGTTACCGGCTAGCGGGTGGGCTGTTTTTT	CASSYRLAGGLFF
.	TRBV7-2	.	TRBJ2-1	TGTGCCAGCAGCTCCGACTCCTTTGAGCAGTTCTTC	CASSSDSFEQFF
.	TRBV11-2	TRBD2	TRBJ2-1	TGTGCCAGCAGCCAGGGACTAGCGAATCACAATGAGCAGTTCTTC	CASSQGLANHNEQFF
many	TRBV27	.	TRBJ1-1	TGTGCCAGTAGCGGGGTGGGCACTGAAGCTTTCTTT	CASSGVGTEAFF
.	TRBV5-4	TRBD1	TRBJ1-5	TGTGCCAGCAGCCCAACAGGGGGGTTCGATCAGCCCCAGCATTTT	CASSPTGGFDQPQHF
.	TRBV11-3	.	TRBJ2-1	TGTGCCAGCAGCTTAGATTGGGGACCAAGCCAAAAGCAGTTCTTC	CASSLDWGPSQKQFF
.	TRBV5-6	.	TRBJ1-2	TGTGCCAGCAGCTCGAACTATGGCTACACCTTC	CASSSNYGYTF
once	TRBV6-1	.	TRBJ1-2	TGTGCCAGCAGTGAAGTGCTGGGTTTGAATGGCTACACCTTC	CASSEVLGLNGYTF
.	TRBV29-1	.	TRBJ1-5	TGCAGCGTTGGGGCAGGGAGGGATCAGCCCCAGCATTTT	CSVGAGRDQPQHF
.	TRBV2	TRBD2	TRBJ2-7	TGTGCCAGCAGTTTCCAGACTAGCGGGAGAAACGAGCAGTACTTC	CASSFQTSGRNEQYF
.	TRBV7-2	TRBD2	TRBJ2-1	TGTGCCAGCAGCTTAGGGCCACTAGCGGGGGCCCTCAATGAGCAGTTCTTC	CASSLGPLAGALNEQFF
.	TRBV11-2	.	TRBJ2-6	TGTGCCAGCAGCTTAACGCCCGGCTCTGGGGCCAACGTCCTGACTTTC	CASSLTPGSGANVLTF
.	TRBV15	.	TRBJ1-2	TGTGCCACCAGCAGACCGCCCACAGAGCTCTATGGCTACACCTTC	CATSRPPTELYGYTF